Listed here is a single T cell receptor beta chain. The data stem from a study of monozygotic twins with inflammatory bowel disease. CDR3 size: 14 residues. The germline V gene encodes CDR1 MNHEY and CDR2 SMNVEV (reference sequence). cDNA encoding TCRalpha and TCRbeta underwent two nested PCRs of approximately 16 and 10 cycles, each of which was followed by bead purification. TCRdb reanalyzed the 5' RACE reads, giving one entry per CDR3 protein sequence and no DNA. The repertoire table contains approximately 400,000 distinct CDR3 sequences. Sequencing input: blood. The TCR comes from a human donor with ulcerative colitis or Crohn's disease, or a healthy co-twin of an affected twin (not recorded which). V is TRBV27 and J is TRBJ1-1. This chain's CDR3 is CASSFNSQNTEAFF.